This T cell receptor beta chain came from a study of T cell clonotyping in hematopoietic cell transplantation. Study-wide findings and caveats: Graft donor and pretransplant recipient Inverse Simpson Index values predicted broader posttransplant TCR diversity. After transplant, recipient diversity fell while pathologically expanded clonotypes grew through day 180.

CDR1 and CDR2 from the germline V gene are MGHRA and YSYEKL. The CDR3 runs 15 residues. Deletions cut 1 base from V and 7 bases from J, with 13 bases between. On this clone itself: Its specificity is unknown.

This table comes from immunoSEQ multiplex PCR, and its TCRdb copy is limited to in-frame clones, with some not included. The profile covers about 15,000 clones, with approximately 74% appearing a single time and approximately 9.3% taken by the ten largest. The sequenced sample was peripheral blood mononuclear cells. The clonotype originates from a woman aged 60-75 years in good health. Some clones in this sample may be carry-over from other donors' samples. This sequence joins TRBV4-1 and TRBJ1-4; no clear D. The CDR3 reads CASSQAGQFAEKLFF. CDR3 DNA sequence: TGCGCCAGCAGCCAAGCCGGGCAGTTTGCTGAAAAACTGTTTTTT.